This T cell receptor beta chain is drawn from a study of OX40 agonist ivuxolimab in advanced cancers. TCRdb's copy holds only in-frame clones and misses some; the assay was immunoSEQ multiplex PCR. Of 60,000 to 75,000 clones listed, roughly 80% are singletons. CDR1 SEHNR and CDR2 FQNEAQ come from the germline V gene (reference sequence). The CDR3 is made up of 16 amino acids. With V trimmed by 5 bases and J by 1 base, 8 bases remained unmatched. This clone was seen a few times. Specimen: CD4+ or CD8+ T cells sorted from blood, collected in a trial of the OX40 agonist ivuxolimab. The source is an adult with an advanced solid tumor such as melanoma, head and neck, liver or kidney cancer. The rearrangement uses TRBV7-9 and TRBJ2-7; 10 bases are a match to TRBD1. CDR3 in amino acids: CASSTSRDRGSYEQYF. CDR3 bases: TGTGCCAGCAGCACCAGTCGGGACAGGGGTTCCTACGAGCAGTACTTC.